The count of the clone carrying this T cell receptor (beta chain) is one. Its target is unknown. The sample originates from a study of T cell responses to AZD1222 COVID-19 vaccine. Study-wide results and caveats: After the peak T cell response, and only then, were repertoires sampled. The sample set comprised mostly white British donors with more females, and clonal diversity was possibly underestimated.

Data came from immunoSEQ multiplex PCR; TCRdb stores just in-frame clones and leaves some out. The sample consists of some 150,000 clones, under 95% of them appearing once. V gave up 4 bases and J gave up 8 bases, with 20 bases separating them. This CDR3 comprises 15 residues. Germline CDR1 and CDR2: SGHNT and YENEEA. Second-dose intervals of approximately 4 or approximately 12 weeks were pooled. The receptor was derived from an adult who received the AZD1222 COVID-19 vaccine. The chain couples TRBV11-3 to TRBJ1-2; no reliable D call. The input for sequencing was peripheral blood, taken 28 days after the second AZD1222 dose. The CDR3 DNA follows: TGTGCCAGCAGCTCCGGCGTATGGGGAGGTGACGGCTACACCTTC. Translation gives CASSSGVWGGDGYTF.